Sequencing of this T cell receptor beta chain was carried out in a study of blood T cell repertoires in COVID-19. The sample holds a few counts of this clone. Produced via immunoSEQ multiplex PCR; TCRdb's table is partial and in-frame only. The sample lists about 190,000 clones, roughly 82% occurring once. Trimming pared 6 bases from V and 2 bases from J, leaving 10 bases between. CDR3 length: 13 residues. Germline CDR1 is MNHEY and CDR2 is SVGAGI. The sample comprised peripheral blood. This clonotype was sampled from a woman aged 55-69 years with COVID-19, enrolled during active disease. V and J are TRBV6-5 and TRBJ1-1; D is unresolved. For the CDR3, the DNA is TGTGCCAGCAGGGGAGGATTAAACACTGAAGCTTTCTTT. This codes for CASRGGLNTEAFF.